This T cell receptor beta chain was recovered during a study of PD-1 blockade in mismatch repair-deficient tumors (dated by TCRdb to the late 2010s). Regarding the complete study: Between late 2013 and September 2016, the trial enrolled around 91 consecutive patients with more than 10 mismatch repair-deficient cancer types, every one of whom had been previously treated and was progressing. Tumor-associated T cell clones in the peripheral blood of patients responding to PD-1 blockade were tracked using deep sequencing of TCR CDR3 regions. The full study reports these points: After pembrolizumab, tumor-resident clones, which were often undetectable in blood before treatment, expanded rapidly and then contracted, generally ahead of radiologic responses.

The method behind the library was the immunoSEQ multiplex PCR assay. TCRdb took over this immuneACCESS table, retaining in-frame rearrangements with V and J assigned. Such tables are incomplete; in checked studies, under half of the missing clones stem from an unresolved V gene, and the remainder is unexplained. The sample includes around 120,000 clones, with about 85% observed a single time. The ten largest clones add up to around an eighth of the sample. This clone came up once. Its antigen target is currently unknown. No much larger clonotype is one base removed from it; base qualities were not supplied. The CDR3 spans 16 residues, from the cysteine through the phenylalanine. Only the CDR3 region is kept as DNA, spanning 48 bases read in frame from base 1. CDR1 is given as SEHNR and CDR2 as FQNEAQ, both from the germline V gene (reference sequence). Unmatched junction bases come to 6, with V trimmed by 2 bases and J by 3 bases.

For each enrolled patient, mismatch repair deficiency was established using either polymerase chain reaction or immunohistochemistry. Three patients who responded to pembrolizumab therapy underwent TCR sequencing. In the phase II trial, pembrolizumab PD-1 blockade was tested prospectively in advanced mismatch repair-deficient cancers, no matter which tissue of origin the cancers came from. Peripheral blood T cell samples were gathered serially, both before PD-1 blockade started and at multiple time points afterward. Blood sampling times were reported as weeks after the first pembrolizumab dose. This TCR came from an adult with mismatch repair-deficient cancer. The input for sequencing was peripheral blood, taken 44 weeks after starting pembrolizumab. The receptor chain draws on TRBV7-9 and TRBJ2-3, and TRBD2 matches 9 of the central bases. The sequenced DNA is TGTGCCAGCAGCTTACGGGGACTAGCTATAACAGATACGCAGTATTTT. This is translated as CASSLRGLAITDTQYF.